Presented here are 4 T cell receptor beta chains from one specimen sequenced in a study of STAT5B mutations in CD4+ large granular lymphocyte leukemia (dated by TCRdb to the early 2020s). Libraries were built with the immunoSEQ multiplex PCR assay. Drawn from immuneACCESS, this table holds only the in-frame rearrangements with V and J called that TCRdb kept. Clones are partly lost; checked studies trace under half to an unresolved V gene and leave the rest unexplained. Within this sample are some 30,000 clones, with roughly 65% of them counted one time only. In total, the top ten clones hold under 2% of the sample. Material for sequencing was CD4+ T cells from blood buffy coats. The receptors derive from a human donor in good health.

The rearrangement joins TRBV9 to TRBJ2-1, with a possible D match to TRBD2 (5 bases). This CDR3 contains 13 residues. The ends were cut back, 6 bases at V and 5 bases at J, with 12 bases in the middle. Germline CDR1 and CDR2: SGDLS and YYNGEE. The CDR3 DNA follows: TGTGCCAGCACCGGACTGGATAACAATGAGCAGTTCTTC. Its protein is CASTGLDNNEQFF.

The chain uses TRBV2 and TRBJ1-1, with no clear D. Germline-derived CDR1 and CDR2 are SNHLY and FYNNEI. This CDR3 is 14 amino acids long. Trimming shortened V by 6 bases and J by 4 bases, and 15 bases separated the two germline ends. The DNA for the CDR3 is TGTGCCAGCAGGAACTCGGAGGGTGTCACTGAAGCTTTCTTT. This gives the protein CASRNSEGVTEAFF.

J is TRBJ2-5 and V is TRBV5-6; D may be TRBD2 (7 bases). The ends were cut back, 3 bases at V and 1 base at J, with 13 bases in the middle. CDR3 size: 15 residues. Germline-derived CDR1 and CDR2 are SGHDT and YYEEEE. CDR3: CASSSARGAQETQYF. The CDR3 nucleotides read TGTGCCAGCAGCTCCGCACGGGGGGCCCAAGAGACCCAGTACTTC. The full variable domain, with the rest looked up from reference TRBV5-6 and TRBJ2-5, is DAGVTQSPTHLIKTRGQQVTLRCSPKSGHDTVSWYQQALGQGPQFIFQYYEEEERQRGNFPDRFSGHQFPNYSSELNVNALLLGDSALYLCASSSARGAQETQYFGPGTRLLVL.

The chain has TRBV19 and TRBJ1-4, with D perhaps matching TRBD1 (6 bases). Trimming removed 5 bases from V and 3 bases from J, with 16 bases in between. The CDR3 length is 16 residues. Germline V CDR1 and CDR2: LNHDA, SQIVND (reference sequence). The DNA for the CDR3 is TGTGCCAGTAGTCCGACAGGAGGCCCCGCTAATGAAAAACTGTTTTTT. It codes for CASSPTGGPANEKLFF.